Below, 15 T cell receptor beta chains from the same sample are listed, as sequenced in a study of regulatory T cells in long-lasting Graves disease (dated by TCRdb to the early 2020s). Receptor amplification or capture employed multiplex PCR. The instrument given in TCRdb is Illumina HiSeq 4000. CDR3 regions were amplified by Arm-PCR with iRepertoire HTBI primers to construct TCR beta libraries. TCRdb passed the public sequencing reads through fastp at Q25 and MiXCR, retaining productive beta sequences. Rows with a matching CDR3 protein are joined into one entry that keeps the most common DNA and genes. Across this sample there are hundreds of thousands of distinct CDR3 sequences, with around an eighth seen only once. The ten largest clonotypes hold roughly a tenth of the sample. The intended sense of this specimen's time point label: newly diagnosed GD, antithyroid drugs for less than 3 months. For both TCR sequencing and RNA sequencing, RNA was extracted from PBMCs using TRIzol.

These data were also filed under a second study, of T cells in Graves' hyperthyroidism and ophthalmopathy.

This specimen consisted of peripheral blood mononuclear cells (PBMCs), obtained at new diagnosis, from a patient treated with antithyroid drugs. All receptors come from a man younger than 45 with Graves disease. Donor details come from another sample of the same person, matched by shared clones.

This clonotype was seen a few times. The genes are TRBV4-1 and TRBJ2-1; TRBD2 is a possible D gene (6 bases). V was clipped by 1 base and J by 6 bases, with 16 bases between them. The germline gives CDR1 MGHRA, CDR2 YSYEKL. The CDR3 covers 16 residues. The CDR3 DNA reads as TGCGCCAGCAGCCAAGTAGCGACTAGTGTGTTCAATGAGCAGTTCTTC. Translating it yields CASSQVATSVFNEQFF.

The table lists this clonotype with many counts. The chain couples TRBV12-3 or TRBV12-4 to TRBJ2-1; 10 positions agree with TRBD1. With 5 bases clipped from V and 8 bases from J, the junction kept 9 bases outside the gene matches. There are 15 residues in the CDR3. CDR3 DNA sequence: TGTGCCAGCAGTATTGACAGGGGGCGCGGGGATGAGCAGTTCTTC. The encoded protein is CASSIDRGRGDEQFF.

This clonotype occurred many times. The chain uses TRBV18 and TRBJ1-2; no clear D gene. In germline, CDR1 is KGHSH, CDR2 LQKENI. This CDR3 contains 16 residues. Trimming removed 2 bases from V and 2 bases from J, with 15 bases in between. CDR3 DNA sequence: TGTGCCAGCTCACCAAGGGAGCACCGAACCAACTATGGCTACACCTTC. Translating it yields CASSPREHRTNYGYTF.

At least ten counts were recorded for this clonotype. The chain has TRBV27 and TRBJ1-1; 7 nucleotides align to TRBD1. Trimming at V came to 3 bases and at J to 3 bases, leaving 10 bases not matched to a gene. Germline V gene sequence: CDR1 MNHEY, CDR2 SMNVEV (reference sequence). This CDR3 is built from 16 residues. CDR3 in amino acids: CASSFFPTGKDTEAFF. As DNA, the CDR3 is TGTGCCAGCAGTTTTTTCCCGACAGGGAAGGACACTGAAGCTTTCTTT.

The CDR3 nucleotides are TGTGCCAGCGGAAGACCGGGGGCTAGCGGCTACACCGGGGAGCTGTTTTTT. Amino acids: CASGRPGASGYTGELFF. The chain carries TRBV28 and TRBJ2-2, with D perhaps matching TRBD2 (7 bases). The germline gives CDR1 MDHEN, CDR2 SYDVKM. The ends were cut back, 8 bases at V and 3 bases at J, with 22 bases in the middle. The CDR3 extends over 17 amino acids. The full variable domain, its missing parts supplied by reference TRBV28 and TRBJ2-2, is DVKVTQSSRYLVKRTGEKVFLECVQDMDHENMFWYRQDPGLGLRLIYFSYDVKMKEKGDIPEGYSVSREKKERFSLILESASTNQTSMYLCASGRPGASGYTGELFFGEGSRLTVL.

This clonotype has at least ten counts. The DNA for the CDR3 is TGTGCCAGCAGAGTACAGGGGTGGGTCTACACCTTC. Translated, it gives CASRVQGWVYTF. V gene TRBV12-3 or TRBV12-4 combines with J gene TRBJ1-2; 7 bases are shared with TRBD1. The CDR3 loop spans 12 amino acids. Losses at the gene ends were 6 bases for V and 10 bases for J; bases not matched to a gene: 8.

This clonotype was observed many times. The J gene is TRBJ2-3, the V gene TRBV20-1; 11 bases match TRBD2. The CDR3 totals 14 residues. From germline, CDR1 is DFQATT and CDR2 SNEGSKA (reference sequence). The junction had 6 bases not matched to a gene; V was cut back by 6 bases and J by 4 bases. The CDR3 here is CSASLAGGPDTQYF. The CDR3, as DNA: TGCAGTGCCTCCCTAGCGGGAGGCCCAGATACGCAGTATTTT.

The J gene is TRBJ2-3, the V gene TRBV10-1; maybe TRBD1 (6 bases). The length of the CDR3 is 16 residues. V was clipped by 6 bases and J by 2 bases, with 18 bases between them. CDR1 WNHNN and CDR2 SYGVQD come from the germline V gene (reference sequence). The CDR3 bases are TGCGCCAGCAGCTTGGACAGTTCTCAACACACAGATACGCAGTATTTT. Protein product: CASSLDSSQHTDTQYF.

The chain combines TRBV19 with TRBJ1-5; 8 nucleotides line up with TRBD1. Unmatched junction bases numbered 10, after V lost 5 bases and J lost 4 bases. This CDR3 has 16 amino acids. CDR1 is LNHDA and CDR2 is SQIVND in the germline V gene (reference sequence). The CDR3 coding sequence is TGTGCCAGTAGTCTTGAAGACAGGGGTCCGAATCAGCCCCAGCATTTT. Translated: CASSLEDRGPNQPQHF.

This clonotype was counted between two and nine times. This sequence joins TRBV12-3 or TRBV12-4 and TRBJ1-2, with TRBD1 as a possible D gene (5 bases). This CDR3 comprises 17 residues. The germline V and J ends were trimmed by 7 bases and 5 bases, with 26 bases remaining between them. In nucleotides, the CDR3 is TGTGCCAGCATACCTTTCTTAGGGACCCAAAGTCAATATGGCTACACCTTC. Amino acid sequence: CASIPFLGTQSQYGYTF.

This chain links TRBV19 with TRBJ2-7; 10 positions match TRBD2. The CDR3 is made up of 15 amino acids. In germline, CDR1 is LNHDA, CDR2 SQIVND (reference sequence). V lost 7 bases to trimming and J lost 2 bases; unmatched junction nucleotides: 8. Here the CDR3 DNA reads TGTGCCAGTACTCCCGGACTAGCGGTTACCTACGAGCAGTACTTC. It translates to CASTPGLAVTYEQYF.

V and J are TRBV20-1 and TRBJ1-5, with D perhaps matching TRBD1 (5 bases). The CDR3 totals 13 residues. The V end lost 3 bases, the J end lost 8 bases, and 14 bases lay between the germline ends. Germline lookup yields CDR1 DFQATT and CDR2 SNEGSKA (reference sequence). The CDR3 DNA reads as TGCAGTGCTAGGGGGACTGTCGGGGAGCCCCAGCATTTT. This encodes CSARGTVGEPQHF.

This clonotype was picked up a small number of times. The rearrangement joins TRBV4-1 to TRBJ2-1, with unresolved D. Looked up from germline, CDR1 is MGHRA and CDR2 is YSYEKL. The CDR3 covers 18 residues. V was cut by 0 bases and J by 3 bases, with 18 bases left in between. This chain's CDR3 is CASSQDRLAEWGYNEQFF. CDR3 sequence (DNA): TGCGCCAGCAGCCAAGATCGCCTTGCAGAGTGGGGCTACAATGAGCAGTTCTTC.

The sample holds a few counts of this clonotype. The gene calls are TRBV6-2 or TRBV6-3 and TRBJ2-7, with no clear D. The CDR3 sequence is 12 residues long. The germline V gene encodes CDR1 MNHEY and CDR2 SVGEGT. V was clipped by 4 bases and J by 7 bases, with 11 bases between them. In DNA form, the CDR3 reads TGTGCCAGCAGTTCGGAAGGGCGTGAGCAGTACTTC. This gives the protein CASSSEGREQYF.

This clonotype was observed at least ten times. The chain carries TRBV2 and TRBJ1-2; 8 positions match TRBD1. The CDR3 extends over 15 amino acids. With 7 bases clipped from V and 4 bases from J, the junction kept 11 bases outside the gene matches. Germline V CDR1 and CDR2: SNHLY, FYNNEI. The CDR3 DNA reads as TGTGCCAGCACCCGTCCCGGGACAGGTTTCTATGGCTACACCTTC. Protein product: CASTRPGTGFYGYTF.